The next 5 T cell receptor beta chains were all read from a single sample in a study of early T cells in non-severe SARS-CoV-2 infection. TCRdb reanalysed the 5' RACE reads using MiXCR and keeps one entry per CDR3 protein. Of 33,000 or so distinct CDR3 sequences listed, around 6% are singletons. Material for sequencing was whole blood. The receptors originated from an adult who was a healthcare worker with PCR-confirmed SARS-CoV-2 infection or an uninfected control (not recorded which).

This clonotype was seen repeatedly, ten times or more. The genes are TRBV3-1 and TRBJ2-7; D is undetermined. The germline V and J ends were trimmed by 1 base and 0 bases, with 7 bases remaining between them. Germline values: CDR1 LGHDT, CDR2 YNNKEL (reference sequence). This CDR3 spans 14 amino acids. The CDR3 loop reads CASSQVAVSYEQYF. The CDR3, as DNA: TGTGCCAGCAGCCAAGTGGCAGTCTCCTACGAGCAGTACTTC.

This clonotype has at least ten counts. The chain links TRBV27 to TRBJ2-7, with D perhaps matching TRBD1 (6 bases). The germline V gene has CDR1 MNHEY and CDR2 SMNVEV (reference sequence). The CDR3 length is 14 residues. V lost 5 bases to trimming and J lost 1 base, with 12 bases between them. The CDR3 coding sequence is TGTGCCAGCAGTGGCCGGGACAAGTCCTACGAGCAGTACTTC. Amino acid sequence: CASSGRDKSYEQYF.

Many counts were recorded for this clonotype. V and J are TRBV29-1 and TRBJ2-7; TRBD2 is a possible D gene (5 bases). Germline V lookup: CDR1 SQVTM, CDR2 ANQGSEA. The CDR3 runs 14 residues. Trimming stripped 7 bases from V and 1 base from J, with 17 bases between. CDR3 in DNA: TGCAGCGCTACCAGCCCCACGGGGTCCTACGAGCAGTACTTC. Amino acids: CSATSPTGSYEQYF.

This clonotype was observed at least ten times. As DNA, the CDR3 is TGTGCCAGCAGCTTAAGGGCGGGGGCGTCCGGGGAGCTGTTTTTT. Translating gives CASSLRAGASGELFF. The chain employs TRBV7-6 and TRBJ2-2, with D tentatively TRBD2 (7 bases). Germline loops: CDR1 SGHVS, CDR2 FNYEAQ. CDR3 length equals 15 residues. V was cut by 2 bases and J by 6 bases, with 13 bases left in between.

In its sample, this clonotype was seen many times. The chain links TRBV3-1 to TRBJ2-2; no clear D. The CDR3 spans 13 residues. The V end lost 3 bases, the J end lost 5 bases, and 7 bases lay between the germline ends. Germline V gene data show CDR1 as LGHDT and CDR2 as YNNKEL (reference sequence). CDR3 loop: CASSHPLTGELFF. In DNA, the CDR3 is TGTGCCAGCAGCCACCCTCTTACCGGGGAGCTGTTTTTT.